This entry concerns a single TCR beta chain. Antigen specificity is unknown. The assay was immunoSEQ multiplex PCR, and TCRdb's table has in-frame clones only and misses some. The data contain 350,000 to 500,000 clones, roughly 88% of them singletons. These data belong to a study of Ad26.COV2.S vaccination and SARS-CoV-2 variants. Study-level findings and limits: Once vaccination had occurred, spike-specific CD8+ and CD4+ T cell responses reportedly showed substantial breadth.

Described treatment: around 19 received Ad26.COV2.S at low or high dose, single or two shots; about 5 received placebo; per-sample allocation not given. It was on day 63 after the first vaccine or placebo injection that samples were taken. An Ad26 vector expressing Wuhan-strain SARS-CoV-2 spike constituted the vaccine. In germline, CDR1 is LNHDA, CDR2 SQIVND (reference sequence). There are 16 residues in the CDR3. J lost 2 bases, V lost 5 bases, and 11 bases had no gene match. The rearrangement joins TRBV19 to TRBJ2-7; TRBD2 aligns across 8 bases. The sample consisted of peripheral blood, taken in a trial of Ad26.COV2.S vaccine versus placebo. The TCR comes from a person between 18 and 59 years old who received the Ad26.COV2.S COVID-19 vaccine or a placebo. In nucleotides, the CDR3 is TGTGCCAGTAGTTCCCATCTAGCGGGTCAGACCTACGAGCAGTACTTC. Protein product: CASSSHLAGQTYEQYF.